This T cell receptor (beta chain) was recovered during a study of blood T cell repertoires in COVID-19. About the research overall: The United States, Italy and Spain supplied acute and convalescent COVID-19 samples.

Original methodology: Nucleated cell counts were estimated from reference gene primer amplification. The assay was immunoSEQ multiplex PCR, and TCRdb's table has in-frame clones only and misses some. V and J calls and clone size are given by that table; D and trimming were obtained from the DNA. The sample records around 340,000 clones, more than 70% being singletons. There are 13 residues in the CDR3. CDR1 and CDR2 (germline): LNHDA, SQIVND (reference sequence). Trimming cost V 3 bases and J 3 bases, with 7 bases left between them. The chain couples TRBV19 to TRBJ2-3; perhaps TRBD1 as D (5 bases). Sequencing was done on a sample of peripheral blood. The source is a woman aged 60-75 years with COVID-19, enrolled during active disease. Here the CDR3 DNA reads TGTGCCAGTAGTATTTCAGGGACAGATACGCAGTATTTT. Amino acids: CASSISGTDTQYF.